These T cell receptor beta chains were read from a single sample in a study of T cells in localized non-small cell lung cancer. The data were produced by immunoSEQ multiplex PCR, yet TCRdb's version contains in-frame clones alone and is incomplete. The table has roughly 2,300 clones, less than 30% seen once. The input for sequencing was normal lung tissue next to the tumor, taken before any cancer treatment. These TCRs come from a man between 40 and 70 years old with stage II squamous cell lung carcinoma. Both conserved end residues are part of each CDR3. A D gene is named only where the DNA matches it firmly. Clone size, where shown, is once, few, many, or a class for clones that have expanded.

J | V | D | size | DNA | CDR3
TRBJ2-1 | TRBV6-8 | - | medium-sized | TGTGCCAGCAGTTACGGCGGTTACAATGAGCAGTTCTTC | CASSYGGYNEQFF
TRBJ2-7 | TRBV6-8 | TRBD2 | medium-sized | TGTGCCAGCCGAGCGGGAGGGGGGCACGAGCAGTACTTC | CASRAGGGHEQYF
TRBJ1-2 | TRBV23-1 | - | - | TGCGCCAGCAGTCCCCGGACGGGGGGCGTGCATGGCTACACCTTC | CASSPRTGGVHGYTF
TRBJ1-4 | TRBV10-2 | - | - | TGCGCCAGCAGTGAGTCGAGTGAAAAACTGTTTTTT | CASSESSEKLFF
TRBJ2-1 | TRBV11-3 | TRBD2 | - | TGTGCCAGCAGCCGACTAGCGGAATACAATGAGCAGTTCTTC | CASSRLAEYNEQFF
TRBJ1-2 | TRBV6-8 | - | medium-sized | TGTGCCAGCAGGCGGATCCATGACTATGGCTACACCTTC | CASRRIHDYGYTF
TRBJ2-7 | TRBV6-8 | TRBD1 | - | TGTGCCAGCAGACGGGACAGGGACGCGAGAGGCGAGCAGTACTTC | CASRRDRDARGEQYF
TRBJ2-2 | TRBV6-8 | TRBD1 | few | TGTGCCAGCAGTTACTCAACGGGACAGGGGGCGGCTTCGAACACCGGGGAGCTGTTTTTT | CASSYSTGQGAASNTGELFF
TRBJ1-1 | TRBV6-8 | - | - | TGTGCCAGCAGTTACGCCCCGGGTCCTTTTGAAGCTTTCTTT | CASSYAPGPFEAFF
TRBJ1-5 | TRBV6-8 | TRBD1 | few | TGTGCCAGCAGGCAGGACAGGGTGGCCTCTCAGCCCCAGCATTTT | CASRQDRVASQPQHF
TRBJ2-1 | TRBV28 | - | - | TGTGCCAGCAGTCCCCCGACACTCTACAATGAGCAGTTCTTC | CASSPPTLYNEQFF
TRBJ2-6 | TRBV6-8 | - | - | TGTGCCAGCAGTTACTCGAAACCTGGGGCCAACGTCCTGACTTTC | CASSYSKPGANVLTF
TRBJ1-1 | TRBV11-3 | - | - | TGTGCCAGCAGCTTGACTTTACTGGGGGTGGACACTGAAGCTTTCTTT | CASSLTLLGVDTEAFF
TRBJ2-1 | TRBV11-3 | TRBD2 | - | TGTGCCAGCAGCTTGGGCGGGAGCGTCTACAATGAGCAGTTCTTC | CASSLGGSVYNEQFF
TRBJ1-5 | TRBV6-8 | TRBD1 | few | TGTGCCAGCAGTTTCGACAGGGATGGCAATCAGCCCCAGCATTTT | CASSFDRDGNQPQHF
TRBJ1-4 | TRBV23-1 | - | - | TGCGCCAGCACCCCAAAAAAACACTCAACTAATGAAAAACTGTTTTTT | CASTPKKHSTNEKLFF
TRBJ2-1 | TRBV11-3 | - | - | TGTGCCAGCAGCTTAGACGGGACCAAGCGTAGGAATGAGCAGTTCTTC | CASSLDGTKRRNEQFF
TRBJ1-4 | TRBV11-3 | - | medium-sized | TGTGCCAGCAGCTTATATCTAAGTGCTAATGAAAAACTGTTTTTT | CASSLYLSANEKLFF
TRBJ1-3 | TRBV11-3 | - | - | TGTGCCAGCAGCTCCCCTTATCCCGCGGGGGGCAAAGGAAACACCATATATTTT | CASSSPYPAGGKGNTIYF
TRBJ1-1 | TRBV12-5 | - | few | TGTGCCAGCACCAACGGGGCTGAAGCTTTCTTT | CASTNGAEAFF
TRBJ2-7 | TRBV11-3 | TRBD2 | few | TGTGCCAGCAGCTTCCTAGCGGGAGTAGTATGGCCCCCAGGGGAGCAGTACTTC | CASSFLAGVVWPPGEQYF
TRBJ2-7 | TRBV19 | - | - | TGTGCCAGTAGTCTAACGGCCCTTACCGGGACCGTCTACGAGCAGTACTTC | CASSLTALTGTVYEQYF
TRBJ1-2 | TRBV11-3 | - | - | TGTGCCAGCAGTCCCGGGGCAGGGGACTATTATTATGGCTACACCTTC | CASSPGAGDYYYGYTF
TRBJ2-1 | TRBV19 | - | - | TGTGCCAGTAGTATATTTGGTGAGGGTGAGCAGTTCTTC | CASSIFGEGEQFF
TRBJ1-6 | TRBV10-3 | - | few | TGTGCCATCAGTGAGGTTGGGGATCAGTCACCCCTCCACTTT | CAISEVGDQSPLHF
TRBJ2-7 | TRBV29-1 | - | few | TGCAGCGTTGAAGAGGGGGCCGGGGCTCGCTACGAGCAGTACTTC | CSVEEGAGARYEQYF
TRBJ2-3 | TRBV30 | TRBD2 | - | TGTGCCTGGAGACATTCTGTACTAGCGCTCACAGATACGCAGTATTTT | CAWRHSVLALTDTQYF
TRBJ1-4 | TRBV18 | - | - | TGTGCCAGCTCACCACGGCAGGAGGAAAAACTGTTTTTT | CASSPRQEEKLFF
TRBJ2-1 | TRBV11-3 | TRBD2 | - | TGTGCCAGCATCCCGACTAGCGAGTACAATGAGCAGTTCTTC | CASIPTSEYNEQFF
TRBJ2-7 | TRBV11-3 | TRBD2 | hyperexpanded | TGTGCCAGCAGCCGCGCTACCAGGGAGGGGCCCCACCCTTACGAGCAGTACTTC | CASSRATREGPHPYEQYF
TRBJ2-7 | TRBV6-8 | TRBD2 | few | TGTGCCAGCAGTTTTCTAGCGGGAGGCTACGAGCAGTACTTC | CASSFLAGGYEQYF
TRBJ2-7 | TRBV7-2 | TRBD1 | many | TGTGCCAGCAGGGGGACAGCGTCCTACGAGCAGTACTTC | CASRGTASYEQYF
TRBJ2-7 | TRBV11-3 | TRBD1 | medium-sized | TGTGCCAGCACCACTGATGAGGGGGCCTCTAATCATTACGAGCAGTACTTC | CASTTDEGASNHYEQYF
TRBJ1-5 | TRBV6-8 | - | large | TGTGCCAGCAGTGACCTACAGGGAACCGGTCAGCCCCAGCATTTT | CASSDLQGTGQPQHF
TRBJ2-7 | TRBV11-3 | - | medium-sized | TGTGCCAGCAGCCCGGGGGGCCCTAACAACGAGCAGTACTTC | CASSPGGPNNEQYF
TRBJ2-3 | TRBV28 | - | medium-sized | TGTGCCAGCATCAATTCGGATTACCACTATCCAGATACGCAGTATTTT | CASINSDYHYPDTQYF
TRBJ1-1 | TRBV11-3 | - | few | TGTGCCAGCAGCTTGGGCTTCGATTTGGGGCTGTCAGCTTTCTTT | CASSLGFDLGLSAFF
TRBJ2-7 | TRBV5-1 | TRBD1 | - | TGCGCCAGCAGCTTAAATCCGGGACAGAACTACGAGCAGTACTTC | CASSLNPGQNYEQYF
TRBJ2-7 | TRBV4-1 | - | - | TGCGCCAGCAGCCCCCGAGGGACCGAGATCTACGAGCAGTACTTC | CASSPRGTEIYEQYF
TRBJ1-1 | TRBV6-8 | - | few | TGTGCCAGCAGTTCCTTGGGGGGGACTGAAGCTTTCTTT | CASSSLGGTEAFF
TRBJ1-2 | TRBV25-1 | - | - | TGTGCCAGCAGTCAGGGTAGGGGTTGGGGCTACACCTTC | CASSQGRGWGYTF